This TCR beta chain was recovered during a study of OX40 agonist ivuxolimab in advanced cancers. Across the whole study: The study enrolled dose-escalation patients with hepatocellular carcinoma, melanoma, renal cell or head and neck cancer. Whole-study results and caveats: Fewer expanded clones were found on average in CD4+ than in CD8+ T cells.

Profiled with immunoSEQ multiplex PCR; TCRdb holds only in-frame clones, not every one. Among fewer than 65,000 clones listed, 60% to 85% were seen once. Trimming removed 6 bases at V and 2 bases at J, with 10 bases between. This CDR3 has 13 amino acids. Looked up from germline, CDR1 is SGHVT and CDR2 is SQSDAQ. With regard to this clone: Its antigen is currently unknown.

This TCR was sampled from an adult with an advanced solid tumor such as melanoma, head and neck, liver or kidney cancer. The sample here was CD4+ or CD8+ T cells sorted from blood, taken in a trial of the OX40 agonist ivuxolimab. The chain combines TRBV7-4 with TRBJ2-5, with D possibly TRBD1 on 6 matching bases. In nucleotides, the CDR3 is TGTGCCAGCAGTCCGGACAGTCAAGAGACCCAGTACTTC. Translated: CASSPDSQETQYF.